The 6 T cell receptor beta chains reported below all come from one sample, sequenced in a study of T-cell memory formation after mild COVID-19. One entry per CDR3 protein, called by TCRdb with MiXCR from the 5' RACE reads. The sample has about 16,000 distinct CDR3 sequences, around 20% seen once. Material for sequencing was PBMCs or a T cell subset sorted from them (not recorded which). The receptors derive from a man between 18 and 29 years old who had mild COVID-19 (a few samples of this study predate the infection). Cell type and time point are not known.

The chain combines TRBV5-1 with TRBJ2-2, with TRBD2 matching 8 bases. The CDR3 extends over 16 amino acids. The V gene's germline CDR1 is SGHRS and CDR2 YFSETQ. J lost 0 bases, V lost 2 bases, and 3 bases had no gene match. CDR3 in DNA: TGCGCCAGCAGCTTTAGCGGGGAGTCGAACACCGGGGAGCTGTTTTTT. Its translation: CASSFSGESNTGELFF. Combining the CDR3 with reference TRBV5-1 and TRBJ2-2 gives the whole variable domain KAGVTQTPRYLIKTRGQQVTLSCSPISGHRSVSWYQQTPGQGLQFLFEYFSETQRNKGNFPGRFSGRQFSNSRSEMNVSTLELGDSALYLCASSFSGESNTGELFFGEGSRLTVL.

The chain is built from TRBV7-6 and TRBJ1-2; D call uncertain. Between the trimmed V and J ends, which lost 5 bases and 9 bases, there was a span of 19 bases. Germline CDR1 and CDR2: SGHVS and FNYEAQ. The length of the CDR3 is 14 residues. This CDR3 is CASSLVGGVRSYTF. Written as DNA, the CDR3 is TGTGCCAGCAGCCTCGTCGGTGGAGTCAGAAGCTACACCTTC.

This clonotype was seen a few times. The chain is built from TRBV12-3 or TRBV12-4 and TRBJ2-5, with 9 bases identical to TRBD2. The ends lost 6 bases at V and 5 bases at J; junction bases unmatched: 10. The CDR3 covers 15 residues. The DNA for the CDR3 is TGTGCCAGCAGAACCCCCTCGAGCGGGGGGGAGACCCAGTACTTC. Translated, it gives CASRTPSSGGETQYF.

This clonotype has ten or more counts. V gene TRBV30 combines with J gene TRBJ2-7; 9 bases align to TRBD1. CDR3 length equals 13 residues. Germline loops: CDR1 GTSNPN, CDR2 SVGIG (reference sequence). Trimming at V came to 7 bases and at J to 5 bases, leaving 9 bases not matched to a gene. The CDR3 coding sequence is TGTGCCTCTTTACCGGGACAGGGAAACGAGCAGTACTTC. Translated: CASLPGQGNEQYF.

This clonotype was counted ten times or more. This chain connects TRBV9 to TRBJ2-1, with 7 bases that match TRBD1. The CDR3 consists of 14 residues. Germline CDR1 reads SGDLS; CDR2 reads YYNGEE. V shed 0 bases and J 7 bases; nucleotides not matched to a gene: 4. CDR3 DNA sequence: TGTGCCAGCAGCGTAGGGACAGGAAGGAATGAGCAGTTCTTC. It encodes CASSVGTGRNEQFF.

The rearrangement uses TRBV28 and TRBJ1-1; 9 bases match TRBD1. The CDR3 runs to 15 residues. Germline V gene sequence: CDR1 MDHEN, CDR2 SYDVKM. With V trimmed by 5 bases and J by 6 bases, 10 bases remained unmatched. This CDR3 reads CASSTGQGRHPEAFF. CDR3 DNA sequence: TGTGCCAGCAGTACGGGACAGGGCCGGCATCCTGAAGCTTTCTTT.